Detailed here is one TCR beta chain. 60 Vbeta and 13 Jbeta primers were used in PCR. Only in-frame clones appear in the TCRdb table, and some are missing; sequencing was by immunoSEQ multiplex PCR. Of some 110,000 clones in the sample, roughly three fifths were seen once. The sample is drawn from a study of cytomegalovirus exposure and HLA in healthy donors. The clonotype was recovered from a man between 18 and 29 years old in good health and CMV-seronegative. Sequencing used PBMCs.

The CDR3 nucleotides are TGTGCCAGCAGCCCGACCCCGGGACAGAGATACGAGCAGTACTTC. Its translation: CASSPTPGQRYEQYF. The rearrangement links TRBV5-4 to TRBJ2-7; 7 nucleotides align to TRBD1. Germline values: CDR1 SGHNT, CDR2 YYREEE (reference sequence). This CDR3 has 15 amino acids. Trimming removed 4 bases from V and 4 bases from J; junction bases left unmatched: 11.